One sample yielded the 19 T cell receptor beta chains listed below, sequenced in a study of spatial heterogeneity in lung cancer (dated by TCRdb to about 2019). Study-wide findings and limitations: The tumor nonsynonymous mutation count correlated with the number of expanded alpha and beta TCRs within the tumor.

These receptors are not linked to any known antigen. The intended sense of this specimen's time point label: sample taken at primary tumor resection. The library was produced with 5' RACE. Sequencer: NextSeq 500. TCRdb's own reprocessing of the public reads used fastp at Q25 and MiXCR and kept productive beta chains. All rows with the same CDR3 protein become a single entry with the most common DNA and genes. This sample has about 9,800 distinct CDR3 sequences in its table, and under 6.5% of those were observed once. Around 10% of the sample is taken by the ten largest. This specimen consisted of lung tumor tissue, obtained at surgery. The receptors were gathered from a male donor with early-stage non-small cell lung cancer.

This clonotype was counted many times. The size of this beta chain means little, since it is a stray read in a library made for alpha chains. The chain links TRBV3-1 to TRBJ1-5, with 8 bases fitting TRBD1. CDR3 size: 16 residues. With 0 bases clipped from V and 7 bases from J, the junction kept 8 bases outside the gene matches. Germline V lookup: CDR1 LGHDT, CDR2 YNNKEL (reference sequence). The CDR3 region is CASSQDPPTGGQPQHF. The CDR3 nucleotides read TGTGCCAGCAGCCAAGATCCCCCTACAGGGGGGCAGCCCCAGCATTTT.

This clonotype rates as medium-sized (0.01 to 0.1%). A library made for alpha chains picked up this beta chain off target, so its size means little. The CDR3 is CASSLDSSGNTIYF. The CDR3 coding sequence is TGCGCCAGCAGCTTGGACAGCTCTGGAAACACCATATATTTT. The chain uses TRBV5-1 and TRBJ1-3; D is ambiguous. The CDR3 extends over 14 amino acids. V lost 0 bases, J lost 0 bases, and 4 bases lay in between. Germline CDR1 is SGHRS and CDR2 is YFSETQ. The variable domain in full, completed from reference TRBV5-1 and TRBJ1-3, reads KAGVTQTPRYLIKTRGQQVTLSCSPISGHRSVSWYQQTPGQGLQFLFEYFSETQRNKGNFPGRFSGRQFSNSRSEMNVSTLELGDSALYLCASSLDSSGNTIYFGEGSWLTVV.

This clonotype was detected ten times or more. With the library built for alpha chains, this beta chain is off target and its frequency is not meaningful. The CDR3 DNA is TGTGCCAGCAGTTTAACACCGGGTCGAGGAGAAGAGACCCAGTACTTC. This gives the protein CASSLTPGRGEETQYF. The chain uses TRBV12-3 or TRBV12-4 and TRBJ2-5, with D hard to call. Trimming pared 2 bases from V and 3 bases from J, leaving 16 bases between. This CDR3 has 16 amino acids.

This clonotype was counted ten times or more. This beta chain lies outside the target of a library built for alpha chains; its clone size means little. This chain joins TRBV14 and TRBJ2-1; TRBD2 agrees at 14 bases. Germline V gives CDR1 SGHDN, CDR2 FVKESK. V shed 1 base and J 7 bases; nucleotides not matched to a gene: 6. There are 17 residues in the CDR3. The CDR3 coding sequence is TGTGCCAGCAGCCAAGCGGTCGGACTAGCGGGAGGAAATGAGCAGTTCTTC. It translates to CASSQAVGLAGGNEQFF.

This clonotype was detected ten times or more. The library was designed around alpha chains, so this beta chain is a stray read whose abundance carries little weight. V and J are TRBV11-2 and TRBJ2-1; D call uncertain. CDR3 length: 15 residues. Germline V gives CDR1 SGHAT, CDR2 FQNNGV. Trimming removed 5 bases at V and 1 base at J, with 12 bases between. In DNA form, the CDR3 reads TGTGCCAGCAGCCCGCCGACTGAATCCTACAATGAGCAGTTCTTC. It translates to CASSPPTESYNEQFF.

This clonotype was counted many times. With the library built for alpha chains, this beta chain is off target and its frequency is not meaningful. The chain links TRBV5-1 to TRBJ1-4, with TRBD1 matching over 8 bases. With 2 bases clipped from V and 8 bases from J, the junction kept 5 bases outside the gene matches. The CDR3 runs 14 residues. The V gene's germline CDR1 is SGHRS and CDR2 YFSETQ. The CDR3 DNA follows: TGCGCCAGCAGCTTACGACAGGGGAGCGAAAAACTGTTTTTT. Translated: CASSLRQGSEKLFF. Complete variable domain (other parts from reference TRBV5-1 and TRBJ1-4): KAGVTQTPRYLIKTRGQQVTLSCSPISGHRSVSWYQQTPGQGLQFLFEYFSETQRNKGNFPGRFSGRQFSNSRSEMNVSTLELGDSALYLCASSLRQGSEKLFFGSGTQLSVL.

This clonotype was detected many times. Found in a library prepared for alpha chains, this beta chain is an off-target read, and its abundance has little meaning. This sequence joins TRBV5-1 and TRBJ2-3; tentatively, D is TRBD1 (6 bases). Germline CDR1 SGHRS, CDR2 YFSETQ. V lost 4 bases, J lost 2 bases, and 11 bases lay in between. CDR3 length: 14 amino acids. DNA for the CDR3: TGCGCCAGCAGCGAACAGGGCCTCACAGATACGCAGTATTTT. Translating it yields CASSEQGLTDTQYF.

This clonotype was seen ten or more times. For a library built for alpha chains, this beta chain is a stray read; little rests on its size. For the CDR3, the DNA is TGTGCCACGAGAACAGGGGAGGGAAGCAATCAGCCCCAGCATTTT. Protein sequence: CATRTGEGSNQPQHF. The chain couples TRBV10-3 to TRBJ1-5, with TRBD1 identical over 7 bases. The CDR3 contains 15 residues. CDR1 is ENHRY and CDR2 is SYGVKD in the germline V gene. After removal of 10 bases from V and 1 base from J, the junction contained 10 bases not matched to a gene.

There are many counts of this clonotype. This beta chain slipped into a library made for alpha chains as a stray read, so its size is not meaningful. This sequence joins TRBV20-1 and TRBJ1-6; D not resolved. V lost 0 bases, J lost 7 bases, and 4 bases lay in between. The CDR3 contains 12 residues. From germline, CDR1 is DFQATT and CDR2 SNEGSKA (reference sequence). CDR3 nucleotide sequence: TGCAGTGCTAGAGAGGGGAATTCACCCCTCCACTTT. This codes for CSAREGNSPLHF.

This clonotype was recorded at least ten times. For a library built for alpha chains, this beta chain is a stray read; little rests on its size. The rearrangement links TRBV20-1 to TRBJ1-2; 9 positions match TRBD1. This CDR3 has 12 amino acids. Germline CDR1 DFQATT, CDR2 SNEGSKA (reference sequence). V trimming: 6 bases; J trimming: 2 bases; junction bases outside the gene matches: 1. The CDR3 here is CSAGQGNYGYTF. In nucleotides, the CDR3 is TGCAGTGCGGGACAGGGAAACTATGGCTACACCTTC.

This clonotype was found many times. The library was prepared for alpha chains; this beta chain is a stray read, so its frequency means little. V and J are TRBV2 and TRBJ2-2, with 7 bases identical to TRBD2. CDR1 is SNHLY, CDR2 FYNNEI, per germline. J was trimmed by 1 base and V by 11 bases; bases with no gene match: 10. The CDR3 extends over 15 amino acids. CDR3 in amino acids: CAGGGDFLNTGELFF. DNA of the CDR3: TGTGCCGGGGGAGGGGACTTCCTGAACACCGGGGAGCTGTTTTTT.

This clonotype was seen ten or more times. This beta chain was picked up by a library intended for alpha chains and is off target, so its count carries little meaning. The CDR3 nucleotides read TGTGCCAGCAGCCAAGTCGGCGAGCAGTACTTC. This codes for CASSQVGEQYF. The rearrangement uses TRBV3-1 and TRBJ2-7; D is unresolved. CDR3 length: 11 residues. V lost 1 base and J 6 bases, leaving 4 bases between the germline ends. The germline CDR1 and CDR2 sequences are LGHDT and YNNKEL (reference sequence).

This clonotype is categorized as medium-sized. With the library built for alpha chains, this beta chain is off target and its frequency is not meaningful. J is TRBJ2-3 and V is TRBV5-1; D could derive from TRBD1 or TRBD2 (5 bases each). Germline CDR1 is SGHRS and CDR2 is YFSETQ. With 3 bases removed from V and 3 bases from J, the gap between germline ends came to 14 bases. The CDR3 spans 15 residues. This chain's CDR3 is CASSSLGRATDTQYF. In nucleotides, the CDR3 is TGCGCCAGCAGCTCACTGGGACGTGCTACAGATACGCAGTATTTT.

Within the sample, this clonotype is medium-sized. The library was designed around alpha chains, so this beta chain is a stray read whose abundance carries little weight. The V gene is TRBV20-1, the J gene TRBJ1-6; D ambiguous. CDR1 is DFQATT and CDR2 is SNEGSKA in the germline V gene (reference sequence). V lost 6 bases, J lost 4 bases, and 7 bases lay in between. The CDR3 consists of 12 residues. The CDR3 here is CSASPYNSPLHF. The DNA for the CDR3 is TGCAGTGCAAGCCCTTATAATTCACCCCTCCACTTT.

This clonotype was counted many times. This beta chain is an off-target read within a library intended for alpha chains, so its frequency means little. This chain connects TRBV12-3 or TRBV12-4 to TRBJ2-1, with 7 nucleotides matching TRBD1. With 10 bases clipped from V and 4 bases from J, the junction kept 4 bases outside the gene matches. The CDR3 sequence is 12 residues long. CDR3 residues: CATGTEYNEQFF. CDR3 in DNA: TGTGCCACCGGGACAGAGTACAATGAGCAGTTCTTC.

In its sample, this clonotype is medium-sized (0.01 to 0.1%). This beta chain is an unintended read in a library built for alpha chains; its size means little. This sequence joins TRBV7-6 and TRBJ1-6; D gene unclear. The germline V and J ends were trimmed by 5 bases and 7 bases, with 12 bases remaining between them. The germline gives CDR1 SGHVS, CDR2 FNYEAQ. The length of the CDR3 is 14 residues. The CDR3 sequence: CASSKTRANSPLHF. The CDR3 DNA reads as TGTGCCAGCAGCAAGACGAGGGCGAATTCACCCCTCCACTTT.

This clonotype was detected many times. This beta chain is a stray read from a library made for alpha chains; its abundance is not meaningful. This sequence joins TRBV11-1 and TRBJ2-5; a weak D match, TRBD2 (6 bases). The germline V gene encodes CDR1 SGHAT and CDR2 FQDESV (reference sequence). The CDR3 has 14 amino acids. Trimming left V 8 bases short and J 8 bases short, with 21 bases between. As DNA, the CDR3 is TGTGCCAGCGCTCCGACTAGTGGTGGGAGTACCCAGTACTTC. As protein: CASAPTSGGSTQYF.

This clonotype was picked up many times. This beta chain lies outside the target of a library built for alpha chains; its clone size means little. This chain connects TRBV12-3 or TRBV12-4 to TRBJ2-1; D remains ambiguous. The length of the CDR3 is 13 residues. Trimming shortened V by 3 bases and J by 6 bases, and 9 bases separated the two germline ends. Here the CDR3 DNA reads TGTGCCAGCAGTTTTAACCTAGTCAATGAGCAGTTCTTC. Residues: CASSFNLVNEQFF.

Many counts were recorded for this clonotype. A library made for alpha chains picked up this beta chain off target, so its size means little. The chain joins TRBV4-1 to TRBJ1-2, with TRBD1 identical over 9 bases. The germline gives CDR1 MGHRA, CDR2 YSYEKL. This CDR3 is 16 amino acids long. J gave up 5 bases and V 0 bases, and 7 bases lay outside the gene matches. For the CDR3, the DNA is TGCGCCAGCAGCCAAGAGGAGGAGACAGGGGGATATGGCTACACCTTC. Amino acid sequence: CASSQEEETGGYGYTF.